What follows are 30 T cell receptor beta chains derived from one specimen sequenced in a study of cytomegalovirus exposure and HLA in healthy donors. The study ran its PCR with 60 Vbeta and 13 Jbeta primers. TCRdb's table, derived via immunoSEQ multiplex PCR, lists solely in-frame clones and lacks some. In the table there are around 110,000 clones, around 84% of which are singletons. The sequencing input was PBMCs. The receptors derive from a man aged 30-40 years in good health and CMV-seropositive.

The chain recombines TRBV27 with TRBJ2-7; TRBD2 matches at 10 bases. This CDR3 is built from 15 residues. Germline trimming cut 7 bases from V and 5 bases from J; bases unmatched to any gene: 11. Germline CDR1 MNHEY, CDR2 SMNVEV (reference sequence). CDR3 sequence (DNA): TGTGCCAGCAACTGGGGGGCTAGCGGGGGCCACGAGCAGTACTTC. Translated: CASNWGASGGHEQYF.

J is TRBJ2-2 and V is TRBV5-1; D is ambiguous. Germline CDR1 is SGHRS and CDR2 is YFSETQ. The CDR3 extends over 13 amino acids. Trimming removed 1 base from V and 6 bases from J, with 7 bases in between. The CDR3 is CASSLSDAGELFF. As DNA, the CDR3 is TGCGCCAGCAGCTTGAGCGATGCCGGGGAGCTGTTTTTT.

This chain uses TRBV9 with TRBJ1-2, with TRBD1 identical over 12 bases. Germline V gene lookup returns CDR1 SGDLS and CDR2 YYNGEE. V trimming: 4 bases; J trimming: 8 bases; junction bases outside the gene matches: 6. There are 14 residues in the CDR3. In DNA form, the CDR3 reads TGTGCCAGCAGCTCGGGACAGGGGGCACGCGGCTACACCTTC. Its protein product is CASSSGQGARGYTF.

The chain carries TRBV5-8 and TRBJ2-4; D unresolved. Germline CDR1 reads SGHTS; CDR2 reads YDEGEE. The CDR3 is 16 residues long. V was trimmed by 0 bases and J by 0 bases, leaving 10 bases between them. CDR3: CASSLVRHLAKNIQYF. The CDR3 nucleotides are TGTGCCAGCAGCTTGGTTAGACACTTAGCCAAAAACATTCAGTACTTC.

This clone was seen more than once but under ten times. V and J are TRBV5-4 and TRBJ2-3, with 8 nucleotides matching TRBD2. The trim removed 4 bases at V and 2 bases at J, leaving 12 bases unmatched. CDR1 and CDR2 from the germline V gene are SGHNT and YYREEE (reference sequence). CDR3 length: 17 amino acids. CDR3 sequence: CASSLGGSGGHTDTQYF. The CDR3 region has the DNA TGTGCCAGCAGCCTCGGGGGGAGCGGGGGCCACACAGATACGCAGTATTTT.

The chain uses TRBV11-2 and TRBJ2-5; 14 bases align to TRBD2. The CDR3 sequence is 18 residues long. Germline values: CDR1 SGHAT, CDR2 FQNNGV. V was clipped by 4 bases and J by 5 bases; unmatched bases: 12. The CDR3 DNA is TGTGCCAGCAGCTCCGACCGACTAGCGGGGGGGTTCTGGGAGACCCAGTACTTC. This translates into CASSSDRLAGGFWETQYF.

A few counts support this clone. The rearrangement links TRBV18 to TRBJ1-6; D unclear. CDR1 is KGHSH and CDR2 is LQKENI in the germline V gene. Trimming pared 1 base from V and 7 bases from J, leaving 8 bases between. The CDR3 covers 14 residues. CDR3 bases: TGTGCCAGCTCACCACGCCCAGAAAATTCACCCCTCCACTTT. This gives the protein CASSPRPENSPLHF.

The chain recombines TRBV10-1 with TRBJ2-7; D may be TRBD2 (5 bases). V was pared by 5 bases and J by 0 bases, with 14 bases between. The CDR3 is 15 amino acids. Germline loops: CDR1 WNHNN, CDR2 SYGVQD (reference sequence). The CDR3 DNA reads TGCGCCAGCAGTTGGACTGGCATAAGCTCCTACGAGCAGTACTTC. Translation: CASSWTGISSYEQYF.

This rearrangement joins TRBV5-1 to TRBJ1-4; D remains ambiguous. The germline gives CDR1 SGHRS, CDR2 YFSETQ. The CDR3 has 15 amino acids. The V gene lost 0 bases and the J gene lost 8 bases, with 14 bases spanning the gap. The CDR3 is CASSLVGSSGEKLFF. The CDR3 DNA reads TGCGCCAGCAGCTTGGTAGGCAGCTCGGGAGAAAAACTGTTTTTT.

This sequence joins TRBV13 and TRBJ2-7; a weak D match, TRBD2 (6 bases). Per the germline V gene, CDR1 is PRHDT and CDR2 is FYEKMQ (reference sequence). V lost 1 base and J 7 bases, leaving 17 bases between the germline ends. This CDR3 region has 15 residues. The CDR3 here is CASSLEGLGGREQYV. In DNA form, the CDR3 reads TGTGCCAGCAGCTTAGAAGGCTTGGGGGGTCGGGAGCAGTACGTC.

Only one count was recorded for this clone. The chain joins TRBV10-1 to TRBJ2-3; 9 bases align to TRBD2. Germline loops: CDR1 WNHNN, CDR2 SYGVQD (reference sequence). Trimming took 3 bases from V and 4 from J; bases not matched to a gene: 2. CDR3 length equals 14 residues. The CDR3 DNA reads TGCGCCAGCAGTGACGGACTAGCGCCAGATACGCAGTATTTT. Its protein product is CASSDGLAPDTQYF.

The rearrangement joins TRBV2 to TRBJ1-5; a weak D match, TRBD1 (5 bases). The germline V gene has CDR1 SNHLY and CDR2 FYNNEI. This CDR3 has 13 residues. Trimming took 11 bases from V and 6 from J, leaving 17 bases between them. The CDR3 nucleotides are TGTGCCGCTGGGGGGGAAGGGAGTCAGCCCCAGCATTTT. It codes for CAAGGEGSQPQHF. The variable domain in full, with the rest retrieved from reference TRBV2 and TRBJ1-5, is EPEVTQTPSHQVTQMGQEVILRCVPISNHLYFYWYRQILGQKVEFLVSFYNNEISEKSEIFDDQFSVERPDGSNFTLKIRSTKLEDSAMYFCAAGGEGSQPQHFGDGTRLSIL.

This clone turned up a few times. The chain links TRBV18 to TRBJ1-1; no clear D gene. V lost 5 bases, J lost 1 base, and 8 bases lay in between. Germline V CDR1 and CDR2: KGHSH, LQKENI. This CDR3 comprises 13 residues. CDR3 nucleotide sequence: TGTGCCAGCTCAGACCAGGCGAACACTGAAGCTTTCTTT. Amino acids: CASSDQANTEAFF.

V is TRBV7-8 and J is TRBJ1-2, with 7 bases matching TRBD1. V lost 3 bases to trimming and J lost 7 bases; unmatched junction nucleotides: 5. The CDR3 extends over 13 amino acids. Germline V lookup: CDR1 SGHVS, CDR2 FQNEAQ. In DNA, the CDR3 is TGTGCCAGCAGCTTGAACAGGGGAAGTGGCTACACCTTC. Translated, it gives CASSLNRGSGYTF.

A few counts support this clone. The rearrangement links TRBV6-5 to TRBJ1-2, with D tentatively TRBD1 (5 bases). This CDR3 is built from 13 residues. CDR1 and CDR2 (germline): MNHEY, SVGAGI. The V end was cut by 4 bases, the J end by 8 bases, with 14 bases between. The CDR3: CASSLTGEQGYTF. DNA of the CDR3: TGTGCCAGCAGTTTAACGGGGGAACAGGGCTACACCTTC.

The gene calls are TRBV6-1 and TRBJ1-6; D gene ambiguous. CDR3 size: 15 residues. V was shortened by 2 bases and J by 6 bases, with 11 bases between the two germline ends. Germline lookup yields CDR1 MNHNS and CDR2 SASEGT. The CDR3 protein is CASSEFSGLNSPLHF. The CDR3 region has the DNA TGTGCCAGCAGTGAATTTTCAGGACTTAATTCACCCCTCCACTTT.

The chain links TRBV2 to TRBJ2-5, with 11 nucleotides matching TRBD2. This CDR3 is built from 14 residues. The J segment lost 4 bases and the V segment lost 7 bases, leaving 5 bases of the junction unmatched. CDR1 is SNHLY, CDR2 FYNNEI, per germline. CDR3 sequence (DNA): TGTGCCAGCACCTATAGCGGGGGGGGAGAGACCCAGTACTTC. This gives the protein CASTYSGGGETQYF. The full variable domain, rest sourced from reference TRBV2 and TRBJ2-5, is EPEVTQTPSHQVTQMGQEVILRCVPISNHLYFYWYRQILGQKVEFLVSFYNNEISEKSEIFDDQFSVERPDGSNFTLKIRSTKLEDSAMYFCASTYSGGGETQYFGPGTRLLVL.

This clone occurred once. The gene calls are TRBV27 and TRBJ2-3; TRBD1 agrees at 8 bases. Germline assignment: CDR1 MNHEY and CDR2 SMNVEV (reference sequence). The CDR3 extends over 18 amino acids. J gave up 1 base and V 2 bases, and 11 bases lay outside the gene matches. CDR3 loop: CASSLGQGAALGTDTQYF. In DNA, the CDR3 is TGTGCCAGCAGTTTAGGGCAGGGGGCGGCCCTAGGCACAGATACGCAGTATTTT.

The chain couples TRBV2 to TRBJ1-4; D uncertain. The germline V gene encodes CDR1 SNHLY and CDR2 FYNNEI. Trimming removed 4 bases from V and 8 bases from J, with 11 bases in between. The CDR3 spans 13 residues. CDR3 protein: CASSAGSWEKLFF. CDR3 DNA sequence: TGTGCCAGCAGTGCGGGATCGTGGGAAAAACTGTTTTTT.

V gene TRBV5-5 combines with J gene TRBJ2-1; D might be TRBD2 (6 bases). The CDR3 is 14 residues long. V was clipped by 0 bases and J by 2 bases, with 6 bases between them. The germline gives CDR1 SGHKS, CDR2 YYEKEE (reference sequence). In DNA form, the CDR3 reads TGTGCCAGCAGCTTGGGACTAGCCTACAATGAGCAGTTCTTC. Encoded protein: CASSLGLAYNEQFF.

The chain links TRBV19 to TRBJ2-1; 15 positions match TRBD2. Per germline, CDR1 LNHDA and CDR2 SQIVND (reference sequence). V lost 4 bases and J lost 8; bases outside the gene matches: 6. The CDR3 runs to 16 residues. The DNA of the CDR3 is TGTGCCAGTAGTAGTCCGGGACTAGCGGGGGGCGATGAGCAGTTCTTC. It yields the protein CASSSPGLAGGDEQFF. The entire variable domain, with the rest obtained from reference TRBV19 and TRBJ2-1, is as follows: DGGITQSPKYLFRKEGQNVTLSCEQNLNHDAMYWYRQDPGQGLRLIYYSQIVNDFQKGDIAEGYSVSREKKESFPLTVTSAQKNPTAFYLCASSSPGLAGGDEQFFGPGTRLTVL.

This clone occurred a few times. The chain combines TRBV6-1 with TRBJ1-2; 8 positions agree with TRBD1. V lost 0 bases, J lost 1 base, and 13 bases stayed unmatched. The CDR3 contains 19 residues. Per the germline V gene, CDR1 is MNHNS and CDR2 is SASEGT. The CDR3 here is CASSEALWAGGRVNYGYTF. DNA for the CDR3: TGTGCCAGCAGTGAAGCGCTTTGGGCAGGGGGCAGAGTTAACTATGGCTACACCTTC.

This clone was observed a single time. V is TRBV4-1 and J is TRBJ1-2, with D possibly TRBD1 on 5 matching bases. The CDR3 is 15 residues long. Between the trimmed V and J ends, which lost 1 base and 5 bases, there was a span of 14 bases. Germline V CDR1 and CDR2: MGHRA, YSYEKL. Here the CDR3 reads CASSQGLGADYGYTF. CDR3 coding DNA: TGCGCCAGCAGCCAAGGGCTAGGGGCGGATTATGGCTACACCTTC.

The rearrangement links TRBV21-1 to TRBJ1-2. TRBV21-1 represents a pseudogene. The CDR3 runs 13 residues. The CDR3 DNA reads as TGTGCCAGCAGCAAGGTGAGGCCCGGGGGCTACACCTTC. Translating gives CASSKVRPGGYTF.

The rearrangement links TRBV4-2 to TRBJ2-2; TRBD2 matches at 15 bases. This CDR3 has 16 amino acids. With V trimmed by 2 bases and J by 9 bases, 4 bases remained unmatched. Germline V gene lookup returns CDR1 LGHNA and CDR2 YNFKEQ. The CDR3 here is CASSQSGTSGRRELFF. Written as DNA, the CDR3 is TGTGCCAGCAGCCAATCCGGGACTAGCGGGAGGAGGGAGCTGTTTTTT.

The chain couples TRBV4-1 to TRBJ2-3, with D tentatively TRBD2 (6 bases). CDR3 length: 16 amino acids. Trimming pared 4 bases from V and 0 bases from J, leaving 14 bases between. Germline CDR1 MGHRA, CDR2 YSYEKL. CDR3 coding DNA: TGCGCCAGCAGCCCTCGACTAGTTACTAGCACAGATACGCAGTATTTT. The encoded protein is CASSPRLVTSTDTQYF.

The chain uses TRBV9 and TRBJ1-2, with D tentatively TRBD1 (6 bases). CDR1 is SGDLS and CDR2 is YYNGEE in the germline V gene. V was pared by 0 bases and J by 8 bases, with 14 bases between. CDR3 length: 14 residues. The CDR3: CASSVDSGDGGYTF. CDR3 nucleotide sequence: TGTGCCAGCAGCGTAGACTCAGGGGACGGGGGCTACACCTTC.

The V call is TRBV28, the J call TRBJ1-6; TRBD1 aligns across 10 bases. Germline trimming cut 8 bases from V and 10 bases from J; bases unmatched to any gene: 8. Germline V CDR1 and CDR2: MDHEN, SYDVKM. CDR3 size: 14 residues. CDR3 region: CASGMTGGGSPLHF. The CDR3 DNA sequence: TGTGCCAGCGGCATGACAGGGGGCGGATCACCCCTCCACTTT.

This clone was counted once. The chain carries TRBV10-3 and TRBJ2-2; 10 positions agree with TRBD2. The CDR3 is 17 amino acids. J lost 3 bases, V lost 4 bases, and 8 bases had no gene match. Germline V gene data show CDR1 as ENHRY and CDR2 as SYGVKD. CDR3 sequence: CAISVPLAGKDTGELFF. DNA for the CDR3: TGTGCCATCAGTGTGCCACTAGCGGGAAAAGACACCGGGGAGCTGTTTTTT.

Worth noting for this clone: A junction end diverges from the germline sequence, so it may reflect a read error. At the DNA level, this CDR3 is encoded by other sequences in the same sample as well. The genes are TRBV5-1 and TRBJ1-6; D unclear. CDR1 and CDR2 from the germline V gene are SGHRS and YFSETQ. The CDR3 extends over 15 amino acids. CDR3 DNA: TGCGCCAGCAGCCTAGGTAGCTCCTATAATTCCCCCCTCCACTTT. It codes for CASSLGSSYNSPLHF.